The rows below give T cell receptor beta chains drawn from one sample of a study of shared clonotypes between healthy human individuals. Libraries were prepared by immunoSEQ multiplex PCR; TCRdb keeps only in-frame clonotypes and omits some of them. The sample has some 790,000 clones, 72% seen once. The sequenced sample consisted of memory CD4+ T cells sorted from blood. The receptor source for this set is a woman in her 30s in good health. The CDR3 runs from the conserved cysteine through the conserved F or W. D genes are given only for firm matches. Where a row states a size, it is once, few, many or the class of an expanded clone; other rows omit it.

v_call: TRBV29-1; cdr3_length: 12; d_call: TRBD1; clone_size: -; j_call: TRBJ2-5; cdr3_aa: CSVQGQQETQYF; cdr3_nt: TGCAGCGTGCAGGGACAGCAAGAGACCCAGTACTTC
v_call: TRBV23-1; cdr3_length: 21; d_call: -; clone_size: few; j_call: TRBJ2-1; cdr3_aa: CASSQSPTGEVPVCPNNEQFF; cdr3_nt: TGCGCCAGCAGTCAATCCCCTACGGGAGAGGTGCCGGTTTGCCCCAACAATGAGCAGTTCTTC
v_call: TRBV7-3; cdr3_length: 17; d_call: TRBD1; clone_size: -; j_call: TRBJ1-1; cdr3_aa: CASSLVGQGAGNTEAFF; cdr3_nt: TGTGCCAGCAGCTTAGTGGGACAGGGGGCAGGGAACACTGAAGCTTTCTTT
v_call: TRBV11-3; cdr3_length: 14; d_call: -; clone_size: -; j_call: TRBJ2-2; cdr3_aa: CASSLSQAIGELFF; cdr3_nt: TGTGCCAGCAGCTTATCCCAGGCTATCGGGGAGCTGTTTTTT
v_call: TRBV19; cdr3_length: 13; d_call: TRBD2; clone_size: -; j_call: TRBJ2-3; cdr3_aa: CASGTSGGGTQYF; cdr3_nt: TGTGCCAGCGGGACTAGCGGGGGTGGTACGCAGTATTTT
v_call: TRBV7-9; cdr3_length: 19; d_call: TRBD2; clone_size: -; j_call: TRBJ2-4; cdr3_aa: CASSKRGNPGLAGVDIQYF; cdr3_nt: TGTGCCAGCAGCAAACGCGGAAATCCGGGACTAGCGGGAGTGGACATTCAGTACTTC
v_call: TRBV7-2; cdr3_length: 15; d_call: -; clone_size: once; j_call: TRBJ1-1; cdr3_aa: CASSIGVGRNTEAFF; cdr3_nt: TGTGCCAGCAGCATAGGGGTGGGAAGGAACACTGAAGCTTTCTTT
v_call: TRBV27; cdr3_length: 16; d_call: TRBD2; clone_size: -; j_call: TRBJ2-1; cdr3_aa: CASSRVGAGGRNEQFF; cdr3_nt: TGTGCCAGCAGTAGGGTCGGTGCGGGAGGGCGAAATGAGCAGTTCTTC
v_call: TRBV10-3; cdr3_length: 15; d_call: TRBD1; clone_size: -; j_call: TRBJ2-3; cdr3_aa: CAIRSGQGATDTQYF; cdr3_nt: TGTGCCATCAGATCGGGACAGGGGGCGACAGATACGCAGTATTTT
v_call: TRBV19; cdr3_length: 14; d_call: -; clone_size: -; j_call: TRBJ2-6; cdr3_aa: CATGTLSGANVLTF; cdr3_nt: TGTGCCACTGGGACACTCTCTGGGGCCAACGTCCTGACTTTC
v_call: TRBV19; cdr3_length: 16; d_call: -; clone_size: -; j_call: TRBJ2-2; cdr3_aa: CASKEGPVGNTGELFF; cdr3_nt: TGTGCCAGTAAAGAAGGCCCTGTAGGTAACACCGGGGAGCTGTTTTTT
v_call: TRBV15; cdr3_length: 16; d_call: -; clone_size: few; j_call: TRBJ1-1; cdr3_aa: CATSRDYNERSYEAFF; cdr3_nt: TGTGCCACCAGCAGAGATTATAACGAAAGGTCGTATGAAGCTTTCTTT
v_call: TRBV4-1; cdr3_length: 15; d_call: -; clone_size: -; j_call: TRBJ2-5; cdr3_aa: CASSQSQGGQETQYF; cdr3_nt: TGCGCCAGCAGCCAAAGTCAGGGGGGGCAAGAGACCCAGTACTTC
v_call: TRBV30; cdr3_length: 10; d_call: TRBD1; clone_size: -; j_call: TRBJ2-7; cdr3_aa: CAGGRDRVNF; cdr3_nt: TGTGCCGGGGGCCGGGACAGGGTGAACTTC
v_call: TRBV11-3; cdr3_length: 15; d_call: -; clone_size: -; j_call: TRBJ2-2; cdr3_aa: CASSVGGGNTGELFF; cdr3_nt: TGTGCCAGCAGCGTCGGAGGAGGGAACACCGGGGAGCTGTTTTTT
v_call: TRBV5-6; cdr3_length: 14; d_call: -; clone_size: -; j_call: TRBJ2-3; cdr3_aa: CASSLAPSTDTQYF; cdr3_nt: TGTGCCAGCAGCTTGGCCCCTTCCACAGATACGCAGTATTTT
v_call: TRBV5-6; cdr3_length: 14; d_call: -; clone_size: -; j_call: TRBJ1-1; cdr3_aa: CASSLGGANTEAFF; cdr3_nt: TGTGCCAGCAGCTTGGGAGGAGCCAACACTGAAGCTTTCTTT
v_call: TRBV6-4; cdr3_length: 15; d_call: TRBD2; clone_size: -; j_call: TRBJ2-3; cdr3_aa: CASSDSAGGMDTQYF; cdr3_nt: TGTGCCAGCAGTGACTCAGCGGGAGGGATGGATACGCAGTATTTT
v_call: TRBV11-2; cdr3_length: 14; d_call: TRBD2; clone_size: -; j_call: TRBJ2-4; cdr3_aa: CASSRMQAGERPYF; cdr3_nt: TGTGCCAGCAGCCGCATGCAAGCGGGGGAACGACCGTACTTC
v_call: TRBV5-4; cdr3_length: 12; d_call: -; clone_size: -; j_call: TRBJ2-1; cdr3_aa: CASSTTYNEQFF; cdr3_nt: TGTGCCAGCAGCACAACCTACAATGAGCAGTTCTTC
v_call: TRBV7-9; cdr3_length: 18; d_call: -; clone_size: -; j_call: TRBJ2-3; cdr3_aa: CASSLRTNYARGTDTQYF; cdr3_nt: TGTGCCAGCAGCTTAAGGACTAACTACGCCCGGGGCACAGATACGCAGTATTTT
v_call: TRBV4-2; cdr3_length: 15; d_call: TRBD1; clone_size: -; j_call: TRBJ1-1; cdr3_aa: CASSQGLQGKTEAFF; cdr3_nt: TGTGCCAGCAGCCAAGGTTTACAGGGGAAAACTGAAGCTTTCTTT
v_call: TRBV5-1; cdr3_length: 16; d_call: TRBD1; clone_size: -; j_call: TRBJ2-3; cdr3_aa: CASSVPGQGLLDTQYF; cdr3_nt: TGCGCCAGCAGCGTTCCGGGACAGGGTCTATTGGATACGCAGTATTTT
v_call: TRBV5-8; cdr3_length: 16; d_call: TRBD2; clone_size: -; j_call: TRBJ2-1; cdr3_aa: CASSLAQREGIYEQFF; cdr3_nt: TGTGCCAGCAGCTTGGCCCAGCGGGAGGGCATATATGAGCAGTTCTTC
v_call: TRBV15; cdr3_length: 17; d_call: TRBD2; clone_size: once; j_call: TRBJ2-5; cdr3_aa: CATSRPPRGEGLETQYF; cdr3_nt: TGTGCCACCAGCAGGCCTCCGCGGGGGGAGGGCCTGGAGACCCAGTACTTC
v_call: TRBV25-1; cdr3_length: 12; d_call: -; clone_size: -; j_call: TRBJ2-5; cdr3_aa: CASSGDQETQYF; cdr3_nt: TGTGCCAGCTCAGGGGACCAAGAGACCCAGTACTTC
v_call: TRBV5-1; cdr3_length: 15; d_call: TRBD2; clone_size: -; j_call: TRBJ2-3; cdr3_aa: CASSLGGLVSDTQYF; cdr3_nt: TGCGCCAGCAGCTTGGGGGGACTAGTGTCAGATACGCAGTATTTT
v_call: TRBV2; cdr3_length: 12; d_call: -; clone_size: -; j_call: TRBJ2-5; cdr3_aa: CASSGGWETQYF; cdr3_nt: TGTGCCAGCAGCGGGGGTTGGGAGACCCAGTACTTC
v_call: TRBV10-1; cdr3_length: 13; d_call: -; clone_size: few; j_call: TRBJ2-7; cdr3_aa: CATRPRATYEQYF; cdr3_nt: TGCGCCACCCGACCGAGGGCCACCTACGAGCAGTACTTC
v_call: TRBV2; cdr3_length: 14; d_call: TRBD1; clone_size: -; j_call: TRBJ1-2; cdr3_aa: CASSRGQTFYGYTF; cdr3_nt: TGTGCCAGCAGTCGGGGACAGACATTTTATGGCTACACCTTC
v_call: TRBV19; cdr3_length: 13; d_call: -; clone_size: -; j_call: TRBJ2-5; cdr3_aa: CASSELVQETQYF; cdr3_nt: TGTGCCAGTAGTGAACTAGTCCAAGAGACCCAGTACTTC
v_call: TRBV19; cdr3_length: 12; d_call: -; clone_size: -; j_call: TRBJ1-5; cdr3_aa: CASSWINQPQHF; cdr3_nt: TGTGCCAGTAGTTGGATCAATCAGCCCCAGCATTTT
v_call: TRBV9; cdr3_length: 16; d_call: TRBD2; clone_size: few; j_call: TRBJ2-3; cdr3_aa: CASSPEVAGGFGTQYF; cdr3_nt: TGTGCCAGCAGCCCCGAGGTAGCGGGAGGCTTTGGTACGCAGTATTTT
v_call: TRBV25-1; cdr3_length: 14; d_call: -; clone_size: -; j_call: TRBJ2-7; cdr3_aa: CASSPGLGTYEQYF; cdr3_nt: TGTGCCAGCAGTCCAGGTTTGGGGACTTACGAGCAGTACTTC
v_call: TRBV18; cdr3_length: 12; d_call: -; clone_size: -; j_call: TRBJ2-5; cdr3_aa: CASSQGGETQYF; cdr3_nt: TGTGCCAGCTCACAGGGGGGAGAGACCCAGTACTTC
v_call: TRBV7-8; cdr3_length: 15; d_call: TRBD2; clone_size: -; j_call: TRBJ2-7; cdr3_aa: CASSLAVAGVDEQYF; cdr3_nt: TGTGCCAGCAGCTTAGCAGTGGCGGGAGTTGACGAGCAGTACTTC
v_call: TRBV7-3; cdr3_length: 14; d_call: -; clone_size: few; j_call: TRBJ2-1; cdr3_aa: CASSLFGSHNEQFF; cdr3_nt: TGTGCCAGCAGCCTTTTCGGAAGTCACAATGAGCAGTTCTTC